The present T cell receptor beta chain was sequenced within a study of T cells in Graves' hyperthyroidism and ophthalmopathy. It was RNA transcripts that yielded the amplified TCR beta CDR3 regions. TCR CDR3 regions were first amplified by RT-PCR with HTBI primers. TCRdb processed the multiplex PCR reads anew with MiXCR; each CDR3 protein has one entry. Here the sample spans a few hundred thousand distinct CDR3 sequences, about 22% being singletons. This clonotype was seen a handful of times. Its matching antigen is unknown. CDR3 length: 13 residues. CDR1 and CDR2 from the germline V gene are LGHDT and YNNKEL (reference sequence). The V end was cut by 4 bases, the J end by 6 bases, with 12 bases between. Study-level results: Most thyroid clonotypes expanded above 0.001 were also detected in blood.

This sequence was found in a woman aged 70-85 years with Graves' ophthalmopathy. Source material: blood. V is TRBV3-1 and J is TRBJ1-2; D remains unclear. CDR3 DNA: TGTGCCAGCAGCCGAGGGAGGGAGGATGGCTACACCTTC. This gives the protein CASSRGREDGYTF.